This passage covers 10 T cell receptor beta chains from one sample sequenced in a study of cytomegalovirus exposure and HLA in healthy donors. Amplification used 60 Vbeta primers and 13 Jbeta primers. TCRdb's table, derived via immunoSEQ multiplex PCR, lists solely in-frame clones and lacks some. The data contain 95,000 to 150,000 clones, 77% of them singletons. The specimen was PBMCs. These receptors were obtained from a woman aged 35 to 49 in good health and CMV-seropositive.

The chain is built from TRBV2 and TRBJ2-7; D is possibly TRBD1 (6 bases). Germline-derived CDR1 and CDR2 are SNHLY and FYNNEI. CDR3 length: 15 residues. V gave up 5 bases and J gave up 6 bases, with 20 bases separating them. The CDR3 DNA reads as TGTGCCAGCAGTCAGACTCTCTCTTTAGGGGGCGAGCAGTACTTC. As protein: CASSQTLSLGGEQYF. Filled out from reference TRBV2 and TRBJ2-7, the complete variable domain reads EPEVTQTPSHQVTQMGQEVILRCVPISNHLYFYWYRQILGQKVEFLVSFYNNEISEKSEIFDDQFSVERPDGSNFTLKIRSTKLEDSAMYFCASSQTLSLGGEQYFGPGTRLTVT.

This clone was recorded a few times. The chain joins TRBV5-1 to TRBJ1-1, with D maybe TRBD1 (6 bases). Germline CDR1 reads SGHRS; CDR2 reads YFSETQ. V was pared by 2 bases and J by 1 base, with 12 bases between. The CDR3 is 15 amino acids. CDR3 sequence reads: CASSFDRLQNTEAFF. The CDR3 DNA is TGCGCCAGCAGCTTCGACAGGCTACAGAACACTGAAGCTTTCTTT.

This clone was observed a handful of times. The chain uses TRBV2 and TRBJ2-5, with 11 bases matching TRBD1. The CDR3 sequence is 14 residues long. Germline loops: CDR1 SNHLY, CDR2 FYNNEI. The V segment lost 8 bases and the J segment 7 bases; nucleotides outside the gene matches: 9. CDR3 sequence (DNA): TGTGCCAGCGGGGACAGGGGGGATAGGGGGACCCAGTACTTC. Translating gives CASGDRGDRGTQYF.

This chain joins TRBV7-2 and TRBJ1-1; 7 bases match TRBD1. This CDR3 comprises 12 residues. Germline values: CDR1 SGHTA, CDR2 FQGNSA. Trimming at V came to 6 bases and at J to 4 bases, leaving 2 bases not matched to a gene. CDR3 loop: CASRGGSTEAFF. The CDR3 nucleotides read TGTGCCAGCAGAGGGGGCAGCACTGAAGCTTTCTTT. Filled out from reference TRBV7-2 and TRBJ1-1, the complete variable domain reads GAGVSQSPSNKVTEKGKDVELRCDPISGHTALYWYRQSLGQGLEFLIYFQGNSAPDKSGLPSDRFSAERTGGSVSTLTIQRTQQEDSAVYLCASRGGSTEAFFGQGTRLTVV.

The chain couples TRBV6-6 to TRBJ2-7; 9 bases line up with TRBD1. Trimming at V came to 6 bases and at J to 1 base, leaving 4 bases not matched to a gene. Germline CDR1 MNHNY, CDR2 SVGAGI (reference sequence). The CDR3 totals 14 residues. This chain's CDR3 is CASRSDRGSYEQYF. The CDR3 region has the DNA TGTGCCAGCAGGTCGGACAGGGGTTCCTACGAGCAGTACTTC.

The J gene is TRBJ1-2, the V gene TRBV7-9; D not certain. V dropped 2 bases and J dropped 3 bases, with 7 bases sitting between them. CDR3 length: 13 residues. Germline values: CDR1 SEHNR, CDR2 FQNEAQ (reference sequence). DNA of the CDR3: TGTGCCAGCAGCTTAAGCCAGGACTATGGCTACACCTTC. Translated, it gives CASSLSQDYGYTF.

This chain uses TRBV4-1 with TRBJ2-1, with 8 bases matching TRBD2. CDR3 length: 16 amino acids. With V trimmed by 0 bases and J by 0 bases, 1 base remained unmatched. Germline V gives CDR1 MGHRA, CDR2 YSYEKL. The CDR3 region is CASSQDGTSSYNEQFF. CDR3 bases: TGCGCCAGCAGCCAAGATGGGACTAGCTCCTACAATGAGCAGTTCTTC.

The rearrangement links TRBV2 to TRBJ2-1; a possible D gene is TRBD2 (5 bases). Germline V gene data show CDR1 as SNHLY and CDR2 as FYNNEI. The V end lost 4 bases, the J end lost 10 bases, and 14 bases lay between the germline ends. CDR3 length: 13 amino acids. The CDR3 spells CASSGLGGGEQFF. CDR3 sequence (DNA): TGTGCCAGCAGTGGACTTGGCGGAGGCGAGCAGTTCTTC.

The rearrangement joins TRBV5-8 to TRBJ2-1; 7 nucleotides line up with TRBD1. CDR1 SGHTS and CDR2 YDEGEE come from the germline V gene. The CDR3 is 14 residues long. V trimming: 5 bases; J trimming: 3 bases; junction bases outside the gene matches: 5. Here the CDR3 reads CASRYRDSYNEQFF. The DNA of the CDR3 is TGTGCCAGCAGGTACCGGGACAGCTACAATGAGCAGTTCTTC.

The chain is built from TRBV28 and TRBJ2-7; 7 bases fit TRBD1. CDR3 length: 16 amino acids. Germline CDR1 reads MDHEN; CDR2 reads SYDVKM. The ends lost 4 bases at V and 7 bases at J; junction bases unmatched: 16. The CDR3 DNA follows: TGTGCCAGCAGTTCCATTCGACAGGGCGGATGGGGAGAGCAGTACTTC. This codes for CASSSIRQGGWGEQYF.